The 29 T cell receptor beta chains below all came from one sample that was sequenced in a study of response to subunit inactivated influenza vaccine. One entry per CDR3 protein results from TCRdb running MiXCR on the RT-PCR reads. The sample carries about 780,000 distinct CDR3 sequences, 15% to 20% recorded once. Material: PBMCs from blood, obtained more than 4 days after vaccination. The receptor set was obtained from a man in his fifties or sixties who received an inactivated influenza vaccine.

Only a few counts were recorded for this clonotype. The CDR3 here is CASSSGTSGLTDTQYF. CDR3 coding DNA: TGCGCCAGCAGCTCCGGGACTAGCGGGCTCACAGATACGCAGTATTTT. This sequence joins TRBV5-1 and TRBJ2-3, with 12 bases that match TRBD2. CDR1 is SGHRS and CDR2 is YFSETQ in the germline V gene. Unmatched junction bases numbered 4, after V lost 3 bases and J lost 2 bases. The CDR3 is made up of 16 amino acids.

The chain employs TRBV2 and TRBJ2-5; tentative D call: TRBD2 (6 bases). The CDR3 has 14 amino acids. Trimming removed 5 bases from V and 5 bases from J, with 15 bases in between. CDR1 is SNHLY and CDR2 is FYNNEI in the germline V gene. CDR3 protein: CASSRRGIWETQYF. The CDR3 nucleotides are TGTGCCAGCAGTCGACGGGGGATTTGGGAGACCCAGTACTTC. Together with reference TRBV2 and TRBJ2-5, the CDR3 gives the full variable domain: EPEVTQTPSHQVTQMGQEVILRCVPISNHLYFYWYRQILGQKVEFLVSFYNNEISEKSEIFDDQFSVERPDGSNFTLKIRSTKLEDSAMYFCASSRRGIWETQYFGPGTRLLVL.

Here the CDR3 DNA reads TGCGCCAGCAGCTTGGCCGAGGGTGAAGCTTTCTTT. Translated: CASSLAEGEAFF. The chain couples TRBV5-1 to TRBJ1-1; D unresolved. CDR3 length: 12 amino acids. Looked up from germline, CDR1 is SGHRS and CDR2 is YFSETQ. V was cut by 0 bases and J by 7 bases, with 7 bases left in between.

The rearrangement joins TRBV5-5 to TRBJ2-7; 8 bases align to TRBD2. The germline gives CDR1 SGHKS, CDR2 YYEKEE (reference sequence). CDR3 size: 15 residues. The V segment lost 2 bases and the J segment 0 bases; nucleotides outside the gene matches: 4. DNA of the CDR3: TGTGCCAGCAGCTTAAGAGCGGGAGTCTCCTACGAGCAGTACTTC. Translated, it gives CASSLRAGVSYEQYF.

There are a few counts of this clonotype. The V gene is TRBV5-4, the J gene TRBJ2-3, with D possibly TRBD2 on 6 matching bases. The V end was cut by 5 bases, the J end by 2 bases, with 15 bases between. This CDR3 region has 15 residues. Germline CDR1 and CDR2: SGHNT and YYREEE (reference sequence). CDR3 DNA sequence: TGTGCCAGCAGTTCGGACTATGCGACCACAGATACGCAGTATTTT. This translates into CASSSDYATTDTQYF.

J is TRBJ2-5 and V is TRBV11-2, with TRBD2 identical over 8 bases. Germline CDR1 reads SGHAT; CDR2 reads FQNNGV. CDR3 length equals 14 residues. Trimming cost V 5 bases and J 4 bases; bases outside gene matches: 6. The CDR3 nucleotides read TGTGCCAGCAGCCGAGGGACTAGTATAGAGACCCAGTACTTC. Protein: CASSRGTSIETQYF.

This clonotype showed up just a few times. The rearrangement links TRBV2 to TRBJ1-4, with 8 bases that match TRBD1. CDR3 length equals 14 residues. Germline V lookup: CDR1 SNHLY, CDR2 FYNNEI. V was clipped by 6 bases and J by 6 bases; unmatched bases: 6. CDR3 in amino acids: CASRTDRVYEKLFF. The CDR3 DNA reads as TGTGCCAGCAGGACGGACAGGGTCTATGAAAAACTGTTTTTT.

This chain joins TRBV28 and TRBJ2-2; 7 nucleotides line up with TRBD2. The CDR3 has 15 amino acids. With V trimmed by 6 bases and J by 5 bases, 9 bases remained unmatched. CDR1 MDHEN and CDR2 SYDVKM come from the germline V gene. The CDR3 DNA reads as TGTGCCAGCAGACGCTCAGCGGGGAGGACCGGGGAGCTGTTTTTT. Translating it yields CASRRSAGRTGELFF. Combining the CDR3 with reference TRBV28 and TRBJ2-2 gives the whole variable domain DVKVTQSSRYLVKRTGEKVFLECVQDMDHENMFWYRQDPGLGLRLIYFSYDVKMKEKGDIPEGYSVSREKKERFSLILESASTNQTSMYLCASRRSAGRTGELFFGEGSRLTVL.

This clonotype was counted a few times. The CDR3 nucleotides are TGCGCCAGCAGCTTGGACGGCAGGGGGCCCTACAATGAGCAGTTCTTC. Residues: CASSLDGRGPYNEQFF. The J gene is TRBJ2-1, the V gene TRBV5-1; 8 bases map to TRBD1. From germline, CDR1 is SGHRS and CDR2 YFSETQ. The CDR3 covers 16 residues. V trimming: 0 bases; J trimming: 2 bases; junction bases outside the gene matches: 4.

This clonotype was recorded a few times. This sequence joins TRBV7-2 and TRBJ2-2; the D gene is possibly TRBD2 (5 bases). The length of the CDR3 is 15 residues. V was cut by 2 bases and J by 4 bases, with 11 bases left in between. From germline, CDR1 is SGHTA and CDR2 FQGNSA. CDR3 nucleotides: TGTGCCAGCAGCTTAAGACTACCTGTCACCGGGGAGCTGTTTTTT. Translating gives CASSLRLPVTGELFF. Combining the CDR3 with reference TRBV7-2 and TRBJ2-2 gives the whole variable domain GAGVSQSPSNKVTEKGKDVELRCDPISGHTALYWYRQSLGQGLEFLIYFQGNSAPDKSGLPSDRFSAERTGGSVSTLTIQRTQQEDSAVYLCASSLRLPVTGELFFGEGSRLTVL.

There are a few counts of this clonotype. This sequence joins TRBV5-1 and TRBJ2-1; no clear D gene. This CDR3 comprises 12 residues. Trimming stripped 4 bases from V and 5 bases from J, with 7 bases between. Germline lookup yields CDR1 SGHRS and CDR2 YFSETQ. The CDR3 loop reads CASSQNNNEQFF. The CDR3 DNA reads TGCGCCAGCAGCCAGAATAACAATGAGCAGTTCTTC.

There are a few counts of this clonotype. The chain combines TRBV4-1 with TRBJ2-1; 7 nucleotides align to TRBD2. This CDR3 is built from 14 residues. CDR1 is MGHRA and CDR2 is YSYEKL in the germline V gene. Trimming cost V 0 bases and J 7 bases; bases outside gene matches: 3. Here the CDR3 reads CASSQDNSGNEQFF. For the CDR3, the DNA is TGCGCCAGCAGCCAAGATAATAGCGGGAATGAGCAGTTCTTC.

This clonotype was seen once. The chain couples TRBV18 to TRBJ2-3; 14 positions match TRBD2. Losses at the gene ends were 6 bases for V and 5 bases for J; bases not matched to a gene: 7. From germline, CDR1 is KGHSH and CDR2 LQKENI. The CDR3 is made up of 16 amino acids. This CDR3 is CASSPAGLAGGDTQYF. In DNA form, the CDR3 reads TGTGCCAGCTCTCCTGCCGGACTAGCGGGAGGAGATACGCAGTATTTT.

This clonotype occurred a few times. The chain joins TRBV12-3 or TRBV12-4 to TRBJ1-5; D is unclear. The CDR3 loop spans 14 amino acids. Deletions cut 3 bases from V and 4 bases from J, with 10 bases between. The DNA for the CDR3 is TGTGCCAGCAGTTTTTTGTCGGGAAATCAGCCCCAGCATTTT. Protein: CASSFLSGNQPQHF.

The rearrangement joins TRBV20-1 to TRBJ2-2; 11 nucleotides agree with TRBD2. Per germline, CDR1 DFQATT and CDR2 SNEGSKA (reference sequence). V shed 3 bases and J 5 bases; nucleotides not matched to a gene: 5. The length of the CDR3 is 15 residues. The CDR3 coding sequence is TGCAGTGCTAGCAGGCTAGCGGGAGGTACCGGGGAGCTGTTTTTT. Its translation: CSASRLAGGTGELFF.

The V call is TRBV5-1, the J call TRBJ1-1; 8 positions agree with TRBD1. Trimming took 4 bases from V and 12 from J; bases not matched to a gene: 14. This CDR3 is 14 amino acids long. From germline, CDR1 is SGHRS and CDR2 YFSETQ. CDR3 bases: TGCGCCAGCAGCCGAGGGACAGGTTCGGCTGTGTCTTTCTTT. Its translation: CASSRGTGSAVSFF.

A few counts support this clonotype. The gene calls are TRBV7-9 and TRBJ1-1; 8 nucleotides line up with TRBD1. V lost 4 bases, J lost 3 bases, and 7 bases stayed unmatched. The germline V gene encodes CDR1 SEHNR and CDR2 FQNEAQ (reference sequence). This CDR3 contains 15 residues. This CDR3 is CASSSVTGGYTEAFF. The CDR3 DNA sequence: TGTGCCAGCAGCTCGGTCACAGGGGGTTACACTGAAGCTTTCTTT.

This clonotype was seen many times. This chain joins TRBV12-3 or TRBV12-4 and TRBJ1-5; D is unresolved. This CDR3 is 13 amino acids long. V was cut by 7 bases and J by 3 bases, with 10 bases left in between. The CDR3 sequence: CASTRGNNQPQHF. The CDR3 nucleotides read TGTGCCAGCACGCGGGGAAACAATCAGCCCCAGCATTTT.

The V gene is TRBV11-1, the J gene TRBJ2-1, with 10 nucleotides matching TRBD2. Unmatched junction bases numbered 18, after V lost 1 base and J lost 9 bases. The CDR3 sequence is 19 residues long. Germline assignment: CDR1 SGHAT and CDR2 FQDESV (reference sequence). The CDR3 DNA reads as TGTGCCAGCAGCTTAGTGTTAGCGGGGGGCCTCCCGGTCAGTGGTGAGCAGTTCTTC. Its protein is CASSLVLAGGLPVSGEQFF.

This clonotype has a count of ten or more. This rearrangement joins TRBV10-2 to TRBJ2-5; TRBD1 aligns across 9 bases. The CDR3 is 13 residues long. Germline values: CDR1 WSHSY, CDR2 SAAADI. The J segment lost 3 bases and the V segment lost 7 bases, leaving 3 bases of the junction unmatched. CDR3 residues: CASTRTGEETQYF. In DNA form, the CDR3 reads TGCGCCAGCACCAGGACAGGGGAAGAGACCCAGTACTTC.

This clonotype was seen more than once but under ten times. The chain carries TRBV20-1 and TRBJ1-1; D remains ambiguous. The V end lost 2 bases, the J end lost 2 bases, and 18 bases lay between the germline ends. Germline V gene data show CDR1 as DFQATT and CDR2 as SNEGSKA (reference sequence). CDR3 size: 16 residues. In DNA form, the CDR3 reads TGCAGTGCTAGACCTTCGGAGGGCATCGTAAACACTGAAGCTTTCTTT. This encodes CSARPSEGIVNTEAFF.

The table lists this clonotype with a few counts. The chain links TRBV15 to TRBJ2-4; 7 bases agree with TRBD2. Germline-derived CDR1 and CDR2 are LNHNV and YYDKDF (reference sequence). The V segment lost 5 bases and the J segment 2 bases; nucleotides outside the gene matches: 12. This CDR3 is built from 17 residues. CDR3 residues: CATSGPSGRETKNIQYF. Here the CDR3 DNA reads TGTGCCACCAGCGGCCCCTCGGGGAGGGAAACCAAAAACATTCAGTACTTC.

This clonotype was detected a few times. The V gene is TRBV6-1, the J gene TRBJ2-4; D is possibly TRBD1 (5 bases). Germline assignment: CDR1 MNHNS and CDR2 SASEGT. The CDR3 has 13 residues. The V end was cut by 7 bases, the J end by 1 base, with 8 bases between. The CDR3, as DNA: TGTGCCAGCAAGAAGGGGGCCAAAAACATTCAGTACTTC. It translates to CASKKGAKNIQYF.

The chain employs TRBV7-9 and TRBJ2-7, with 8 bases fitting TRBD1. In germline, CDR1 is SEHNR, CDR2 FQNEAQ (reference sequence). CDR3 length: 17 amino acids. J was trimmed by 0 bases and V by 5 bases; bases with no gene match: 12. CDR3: CASSIRGRGHSSYEQYF. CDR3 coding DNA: TGTGCCAGCAGCATCCGGGGCAGGGGGCACAGCTCCTACGAGCAGTACTTC. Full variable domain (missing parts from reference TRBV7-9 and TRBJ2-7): DTGVSQNPRHKITKRGQNVTFRCDPISEHNRLYWYRQTLGQGPEFLTYFQNEAQLEKSRLLSDRFSAERPKGSFSTLEIQRTEQGDSAMYLCASSIRGRGHSSYEQYFGPGTRLTVT.

DNA of the CDR3: TGCGCCAGCAGCCCTCTGGACAGGGCAAAGAGGTCCTACGAGCAGTACTTC. It encodes CASSPLDRAKRSYEQYF. This chain uses TRBV4-3 with TRBJ2-7; 8 bases agree with TRBD1. V lost 4 bases, J lost 1 base, and 12 bases stayed unmatched. The CDR3 covers 17 residues. Per the germline V gene, CDR1 is LGHNA and CDR2 is YSLEER.

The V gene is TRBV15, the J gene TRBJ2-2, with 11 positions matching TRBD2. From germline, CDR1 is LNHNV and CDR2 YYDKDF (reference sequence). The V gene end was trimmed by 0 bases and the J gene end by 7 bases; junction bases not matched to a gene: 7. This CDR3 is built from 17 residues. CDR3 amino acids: CATSRELAGAGDGELFF. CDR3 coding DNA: TGTGCCACCAGCAGAGAACTAGCGGGAGCCGGGGACGGGGAGCTGTTTTTT.

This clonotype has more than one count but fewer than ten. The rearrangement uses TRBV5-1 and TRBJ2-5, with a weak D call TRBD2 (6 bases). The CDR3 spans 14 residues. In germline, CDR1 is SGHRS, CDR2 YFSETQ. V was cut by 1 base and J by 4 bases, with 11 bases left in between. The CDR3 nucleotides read TGCGCCAGCAGCTTGTCGGGGGTCCCAGAGACCCAGTACTTC. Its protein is CASSLSGVPETQYF. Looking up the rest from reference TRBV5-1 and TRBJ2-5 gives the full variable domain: KAGVTQTPRYLIKTRGQQVTLSCSPISGHRSVSWYQQTPGQGLQFLFEYFSETQRNKGNFPGRFSGRQFSNSRSEMNVSTLELGDSALYLCASSLSGVPETQYFGPGTRLLVL.

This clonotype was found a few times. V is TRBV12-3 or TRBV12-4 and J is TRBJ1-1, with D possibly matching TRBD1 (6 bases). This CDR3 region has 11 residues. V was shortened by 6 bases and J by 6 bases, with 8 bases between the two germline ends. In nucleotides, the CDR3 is TGTGCCAGCAGGCGGACAGCTGAAGCTTTCTTT. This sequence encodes CASRRTAEAFF.

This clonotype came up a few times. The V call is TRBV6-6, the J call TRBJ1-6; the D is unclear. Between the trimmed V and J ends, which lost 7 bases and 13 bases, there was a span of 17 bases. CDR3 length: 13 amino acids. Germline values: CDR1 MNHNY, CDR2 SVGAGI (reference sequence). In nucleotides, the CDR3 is TGTGCCAGCACAACCGGGGTAGGGTTGCCCCTCCACTTT. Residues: CASTTGVGLPLHF.